Presented here are 30 T cell receptor beta chains from one specimen sequenced in a study of T cell responses to AZD1222 COVID-19 vaccine (dated by TCRdb to the early 2020s). The library was prepared using the immunoSEQ multiplex PCR assay. The source is immuneACCESS, and TCRdb retained only in-frame sequences with V and J called. Part of the clones is not carried over; for the studies checked, unresolved V genes explain less than half of this, and the remainder is unexplained. The sample table shows 150,000 or so clones, and more than 75% are seen once. Together, the top ten hold about 20% of the sample. This sample's time point label indicates: baseline before first vaccination. The material was peripheral blood, obtained on day 0 of AZD1222 vaccination. The origin of the receptors is an adult in good health.

The chain has TRBV7-3 and TRBJ2-6; maybe TRBD1 (7 bases). The CDR3 loop spans 16 amino acids. V was clipped by 7 bases and J by 1 base, with 14 bases between them. The germline gives CDR1 SGHTA, CDR2 FQGTGA. The CDR3 here is CASTRTGGSGANVLTF. The CDR3 coding sequence is TGTGCCAGCACCCGGACAGGAGGGTCTGGGGCCAACGTCCTGACTTTC. Supplemented by reference TRBV7-3 and TRBJ2-6, the full variable domain reads GAGVSQTPSNKVTEKGKYVELRCDPISGHTALYWYRQSLGQGPEFLIYFQGTGAADDSGLPNDRFFAVRPEGSVSTLKIQRTERGDSAVYLCASTRTGGSGANVLTFGAGSRLTVL.

The J gene is TRBJ2-7, the V gene TRBV27; D gene unclear. The CDR3 totals 14 residues. Germline values: CDR1 MNHEY, CDR2 SMNVEV (reference sequence). V was shortened by 7 bases and J by 0 bases, with 13 bases between the two germline ends. Here the CDR3 reads CASTPLGNSYEQYF. The DNA for the CDR3 is TGTGCCAGCACCCCCCTCGGCAACTCCTACGAGCAGTACTTC.

This chain uses TRBV4-1 with TRBJ1-1; 9 positions agree with TRBD1. Germline CDR1 MGHRA, CDR2 YSYEKL. The CDR3 has 13 amino acids. J lost 8 bases, V lost 3 bases, and 4 bases had no gene match. The CDR3 loop reads CASSQGQGREAFF. CDR3 coding DNA: TGCGCCAGCAGCCAGGGACAGGGAAGGGAAGCTTTCTTT.

The chain uses TRBV6-5 and TRBJ1-1, with no clear D. The CDR3 runs 15 residues. V lost 6 bases to trimming and J lost 0 bases, with 14 bases between them. Germline CDR1 is MNHEY and CDR2 is SVGAGI. This CDR3 is CASSYLTRLNTEAFF. The DNA for the CDR3 is TGTGCCAGCAGCTACCTCACCCGGCTGAACACTGAAGCTTTCTTT.

J is TRBJ1-5 and V is TRBV19, with D hard to call. V was clipped by 0 bases and J by 0 bases, with 9 bases between them. The CDR3 extends over 16 amino acids. CDR1 LNHDA and CDR2 SQIVND come from the germline V gene (reference sequence). CDR3 sequence (DNA): TGTGCCAGTAGTATAGAGGCAAGGTATAGCAATCAGCCCCAGCATTTT. Its protein product is CASSIEARYSNQPQHF.

Worth noting for this clone: One end of the junction does not line up with germline, which may come from a read error. The rearrangement uses TRBV7-7 and TRBJ2-2; perhaps TRBD2 as D (6 bases). The germline V gene encodes CDR1 SSHAT and CDR2 FNYEAQ (reference sequence). This CDR3 region has 15 residues. CDR3 nucleotide sequence: TGTGCTAGCAGTAAGGCGGGACCGAACACCGGGGAGCTGTTTTTT. This codes for CASSKAGPNTGELFF.

The gene calls are TRBV9 and TRBJ1-2, with a tentative D call TRBD1 (6 bases). Germline loops: CDR1 SGDLS, CDR2 YYNGEE. The ends were cut back, 4 bases at V and 6 bases at J, with 19 bases in the middle. This CDR3 is built from 15 residues. The CDR3 DNA reads as TGTGCCAGCAGCCCAAGGACAGTGGCCGGGCATGGCTACACCTTC. Translating it yields CASSPRTVAGHGYTF.

The CDR3 reads CSVETDQLEAFF. The CDR3 region has the DNA TGCAGCGTTGAGACAGATCAACTTGAAGCTTTCTTT. V usage is TRBV29-1 and J usage is TRBJ1-1; the D gene is possibly TRBD1 (5 bases). The germline V and J ends were trimmed by 3 bases and 7 bases, with 12 bases remaining between them. Germline V lookup: CDR1 SQVTM, CDR2 ANQGSEA. This CDR3 has 12 residues.

The chain couples TRBV6-5 to TRBJ1-2, with a possible D match to TRBD1 (5 bases). The CDR3 spans 13 residues. The V gene's germline CDR1 is MNHEY and CDR2 SVGAGI. Between the trimmed V and J ends, which lost 7 bases and 3 bases, there was a span of 12 bases. The CDR3 DNA reads TGTGCCAGCAAACAGGCGGTCCACTATGGCTACACCTTC. Translation gives CASKQAVHYGYTF.

The J gene is TRBJ1-1, the V gene TRBV3-1 (or the pseudogene TRBV3-2), with D tentatively TRBD1 (5 bases). The length of the CDR3 is 14 residues. V was shortened by 5 bases and J by 0 bases, with 10 bases between the two germline ends. CDR1 is LGHDT, CDR2 YNNKEL, per germline (reference sequence). CDR3 in DNA: TGTGCCAGCAGCTTTGGGGCTTTGAACACTGAAGCTTTCTTT. Protein: CASSFGALNTEAFF.

Notes on this clone: A junction boundary mismatches the germline segment, possibly from a read error. The chain recombines TRBV28 with TRBJ1-2, with D maybe TRBD1 (5 bases). This CDR3 spans 13 amino acids. Germline lookup yields CDR1 MDHEN and CDR2 SYDVKM. The CDR3 here is CASNLQEGLGYTF. CDR3 nucleotide sequence: TGTGCCAGCAATTTACAGGAGGGCCTTGGCTACACCTTC.

The V gene is TRBV5-1, the J gene TRBJ1-1, with D unresolved. Trimming removed 6 bases at V and 2 bases at J, with 14 bases between. CDR1 is SGHRS, CDR2 YFSETQ, per germline. CDR3 length equals 14 residues. The CDR3 DNA sequence: TGCGCCAGCAAACCAGAACCCCCTAACACTGAAGCTTTCTTT. This sequence encodes CASKPEPPNTEAFF.

The V and J genes are TRBV5-1 and TRBJ1-3, with D maybe TRBD1 (5 bases). The CDR3 is made up of 14 amino acids. Germline V gives CDR1 SGHRS, CDR2 YFSETQ. V lost 5 bases to trimming and J lost 0 bases, with 9 bases between them. The CDR3 nucleotides read TGCGCCAGCAGAGACAGCTCCTCTGGAAACACCATATATTTT. This encodes CASRDSSSGNTIYF.

The chain couples TRBV2 to TRBJ1-1; TRBD1 matches at 10 bases. V lost 6 bases and J lost 4; bases outside the gene matches: 5. CDR1 and CDR2 (germline): SNHLY, FYNNEI. The CDR3 is made up of 14 amino acids. The CDR3: CASRDRGGGTEAFF. Written as DNA, the CDR3 is TGTGCCAGCAGGGACAGGGGGGGTGGCACTGAAGCTTTCTTT.

The genes are TRBV19 and TRBJ2-7; 7 bases agree with TRBD1. After removal of 4 bases from V and 2 bases from J, the junction contained 5 bases not matched to a gene. Per germline, CDR1 LNHDA and CDR2 SQIVND (reference sequence). CDR3 length: 14 amino acids. CDR3 in amino acids: CASSTRQGPYEQYF. CDR3 in DNA: TGTGCCAGTAGTACCCGACAGGGTCCCTACGAGCAGTACTTC.

The chain is built from TRBV2 and TRBJ2-7; D is tentatively TRBD1 or TRBD2 (5 bases each). Deletions cut 7 bases from V and 3 bases from J, with 10 bases between. This CDR3 has 12 amino acids. CDR1 SNHLY and CDR2 FYNNEI come from the germline V gene. For the CDR3, the DNA is TGTGCCAGCAAAGGGACCTTCTACGAGCAGTACTTC. Translated, it gives CASKGTFYEQYF.

The chain recombines TRBV15 with TRBJ1-1, with a weak D call TRBD1 (5 bases). V was cut by 6 bases and J by 2 bases, with 10 bases left in between. The CDR3 extends over 13 amino acids. The germline V gene encodes CDR1 LNHNV and CDR2 YYDKDF (reference sequence). The CDR3 region is CATRLRDNTEAFF. CDR3 bases: TGTGCCACCAGACTCCGGGACAACACTGAAGCTTTCTTT.

V and J are TRBV18 and TRBJ1-3, with unresolved D. The germline V and J ends were trimmed by 8 bases and 0 bases, with 17 bases remaining between them. The germline CDR1 and CDR2 sequences are KGHSH and LQKENI. The CDR3 is 16 residues long. Written as DNA, the CDR3 is TGTGCCAGCACATGGCGAGGACGGACCTCTGGAAACACCATATATTTT. As protein: CASTWRGRTSGNTIYF. Together with reference TRBV18 and TRBJ1-3, the CDR3 gives the full variable domain: NAGVMQNPRHLVRRRGQEARLRCSPMKGHSHVYWYRQLPEEGLKFMVYLQKENIIDESGMPKERFSAEFPKEGPSILRIQQVVRGDSAAYFCASTWRGRTSGNTIYFGEGSWLTVV.

CDR3 sequence reads: CASSYSLTGRSIEQYF. The DNA of the CDR3 is TGTGCCAGCAGTTACTCATTGACAGGGCGCTCGATCGAGCAGTACTTC. The chain has TRBV6-2 or TRBV6-3 and TRBJ2-7; 7 bases are a match to TRBD1. The CDR3 has 16 amino acids. The V gene's germline CDR1 is MNHEY and CDR2 SVGEGT. J gave up 6 bases and V 0 bases, and 11 bases lay outside the gene matches.

The chain is built from TRBV27 and TRBJ1-5; D call uncertain. There are 13 residues in the CDR3. The V gene's germline CDR1 is MNHEY and CDR2 SMNVEV (reference sequence). Trimming removed 3 bases from V and 3 bases from J, with 6 bases in between. The CDR3 loop reads CASSFRTNQPQHF. DNA for the CDR3: TGTGCCAGCAGTTTTAGGACCAATCAGCCCCAGCATTTT.

This chain joins TRBV7-9 and TRBJ2-1; D is unclear. Trimming stripped 2 bases from V and 9 bases from J, with 8 bases between. Per the germline V gene, CDR1 is SEHNR and CDR2 is FQNEAQ (reference sequence). CDR3 length: 12 residues. The CDR3, as DNA: TGTGCCAGCAGCTTAAGGGATCGTGAGCAGTTCTTC. As protein: CASSLRDREQFF.

The rearrangement links TRBV19 to TRBJ1-1, with 8 bases that match TRBD1. The CDR3 loop spans 16 amino acids. Per the germline V gene, CDR1 is LNHDA and CDR2 is SQIVND (reference sequence). The V gene end was trimmed by 10 bases and the J gene end by 6 bases; junction bases not matched to a gene: 19. CDR3 sequence reads: CATLSSGGADIAEAFF. The CDR3 DNA is TGTGCCACCCTGTCCTCAGGGGGCGCGGACATCGCTGAAGCTTTCTTT. Complete variable domain (other parts from reference TRBV19 and TRBJ1-1): DGGITQSPKYLFRKEGQNVTLSCEQNLNHDAMYWYRQDPGQGLRLIYYSQIVNDFQKGDIAEGYSVSREKKESFPLTVTSAQKNPTAFYLCATLSSGGADIAEAFFGQGTRLTVV.

The rearrangement joins TRBV2 to TRBJ2-2; no clear D gene. Trimming left V 5 bases short and J 4 bases short, with 14 bases between. CDR1 and CDR2 from the germline V gene are SNHLY and FYNNEI. CDR3 size: 15 residues. Here the CDR3 reads CASSPGPPGTGELFF. The DNA for the CDR3 is TGTGCCAGCAGTCCCGGGCCGCCGGGCACCGGGGAGCTGTTTTTT.

The rearrangement joins TRBV2 to TRBJ1-5; D possibly corresponds to TRBD1 (5 bases). CDR1 is SNHLY, CDR2 FYNNEI, per germline. Trimming removed 2 bases at V and 1 base at J, with 6 bases between. The length of the CDR3 is 14 residues. CDR3 nucleotides: TGTGCCAGCAGTGAATGGGACAGCAATCAGCCCCAGCATTTT. Translated: CASSEWDSNQPQHF.

The V call is TRBV4-1, the J call TRBJ1-5, with 7 positions matching TRBD1. The CDR3 runs 15 residues. Germline trimming cut 1 base from V and 7 bases from J; bases unmatched to any gene: 7. Per the germline V gene, CDR1 is MGHRA and CDR2 is YSYEKL. CDR3 coding DNA: TGCGCCAGCAGCCAAGCAGGGGGTGGCTGGCAGCCCCAGCATTTT. Protein sequence: CASSQAGGGWQPQHF.

The chain has TRBV6-2 or TRBV6-3 and TRBJ1-5; D perhaps matches TRBD1 (6 bases). Germline-derived CDR1 and CDR2 are MNHEY and SVGEGT. V gave up 5 bases and J gave up 3 bases, with 11 bases separating them. CDR3 length: 14 residues. The CDR3 DNA sequence: TGTGCCAGCAGTGCTACAGGGCTCAATCAGCCCCAGCATTTT. This encodes CASSATGLNQPQHF.

CDR3 nucleotide sequence: TGTGCCAGCAGCTTACAGGGTACTGGCACTAATGAAAAACTGTTTTTT. This codes for CASSLQGTGTNEKLFF. The chain is built from TRBV28 and TRBJ1-4, with D possibly being TRBD1 (6 bases). The CDR3 is 16 residues long. V was cut by 6 bases and J by 2 bases, with 16 bases left in between. Germline loops: CDR1 MDHEN, CDR2 SYDVKM.

The chain is built from TRBV11-2 and TRBJ2-1, with D tentatively TRBD2 (6 bases). V lost 3 bases, J lost 0 bases, and 18 bases lay in between. This CDR3 is built from 18 residues. Germline V lookup: CDR1 SGHAT, CDR2 FQNNGV. The CDR3, as DNA: TGTGCCAGCAGCTTGGAGGGGTCCCCTTTTAGCTCCTACAATGAGCAGTTCTTC. This sequence encodes CASSLEGSPFSSYNEQFF. Full variable domain (remainder filled in from reference TRBV11-2 and TRBJ2-1): EAGVAQSPRYKIIEKRQSVAFWCNPISGHATLYWYQQILGQGPKLLIQFQNNGVVDDSQLPKDRFSAERLKGVDSTLKIQPAKLEDSAVYLCASSLEGSPFSSYNEQFFGPGTRLTVL.

This clone was counted a few times. The chain recombines TRBV7-3 with TRBJ2-3, with 9 bases matching TRBD2. The CDR3 is 16 amino acids. The V and J ends lost 1 base and 4 bases, in that order; junction bases with no gene match: 6. CDR1 is SGHTA and CDR2 is FQGTGA in the germline V gene. CDR3 in amino acids: CASSLRGGRAADTQYF. The CDR3 region has the DNA TGTGCCAGCAGCTTAAGGGGCGGGAGGGCCGCAGATACGCAGTATTTT.

The V and J genes are TRBV5-1 and TRBJ2-2; D uncertain. Per the germline V gene, CDR1 is SGHRS and CDR2 is YFSETQ. Trimming pared 6 bases from V and 6 bases from J, leaving 15 bases between. The CDR3 spans 14 residues. The DNA for the CDR3 is TGCGCCAGCAATCCGGGCTCTGGCGCCGGGGAGCTGTTTTTT. Translated, it gives CASNPGSGAGELFF.